The present TCR beta chain was sequenced within a study of blood T cells in healthy people across ages. Alongside a J-beta primer mix, a sample-barcoded 5' primer served in a second PCR lasting roughly 6 to 11 cycles. TCRdb passed the 5' RACE reads through MiXCR, listing each CDR3 protein once. There are just over 1 million distinct CDR3 sequences in the sample; under 55% occur only once, and under 20% lies in the top ten. The V end lost 0 bases, the J end lost 9 bases, and 8 bases lay between the germline ends. The CDR3 covers 12 residues. CDR1 and CDR2 from the germline V gene are LGHDT and YNNKEL (reference sequence).

The clonotype was recovered from a woman aged 55 to 70 in good health. Sequences were obtained from blood. V and J are TRBV3-1 and TRBJ1-1; no definite D call. CDR3 in DNA: TGTGCCAGCAGCCAAGAAAGTAAGAAAGCTTTCTTT. This gives the protein CASSQESKKAFF.